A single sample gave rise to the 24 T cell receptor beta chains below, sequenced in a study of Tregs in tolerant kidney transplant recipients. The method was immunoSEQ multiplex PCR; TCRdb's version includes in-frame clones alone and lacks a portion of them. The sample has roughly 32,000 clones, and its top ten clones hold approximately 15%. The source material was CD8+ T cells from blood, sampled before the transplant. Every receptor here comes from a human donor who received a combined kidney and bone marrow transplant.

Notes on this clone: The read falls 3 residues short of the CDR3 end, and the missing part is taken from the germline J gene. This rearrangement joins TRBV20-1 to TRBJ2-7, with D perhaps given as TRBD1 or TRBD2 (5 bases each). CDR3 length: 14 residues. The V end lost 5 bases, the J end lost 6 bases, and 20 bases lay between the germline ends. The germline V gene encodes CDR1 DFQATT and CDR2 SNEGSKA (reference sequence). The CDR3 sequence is CSAEGTRVLGEQYF. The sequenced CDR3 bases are TGCAGTGCTGAGGGTACCAGGGTGTTAGGCGAG.

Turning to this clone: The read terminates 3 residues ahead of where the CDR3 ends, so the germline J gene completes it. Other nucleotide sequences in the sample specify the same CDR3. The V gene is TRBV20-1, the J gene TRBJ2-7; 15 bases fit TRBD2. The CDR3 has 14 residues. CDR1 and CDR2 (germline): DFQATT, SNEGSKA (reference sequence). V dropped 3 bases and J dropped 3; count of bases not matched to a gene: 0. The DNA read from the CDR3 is TGCAGTGCTAGGGGACTAGCGGGAGGCTACGAG. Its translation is CSARGLAGGYE. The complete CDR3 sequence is CSARGLAGGYEQYF.

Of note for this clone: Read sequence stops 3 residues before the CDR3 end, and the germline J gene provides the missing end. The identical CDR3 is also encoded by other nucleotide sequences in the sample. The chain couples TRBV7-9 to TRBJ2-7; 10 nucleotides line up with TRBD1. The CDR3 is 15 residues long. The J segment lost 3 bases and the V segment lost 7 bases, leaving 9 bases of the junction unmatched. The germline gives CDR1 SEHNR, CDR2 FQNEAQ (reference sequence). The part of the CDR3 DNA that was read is TGTGCCAGCACCAGTGTAGGACAGGGGGACTACGAG. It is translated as CASTSVGQGDYE. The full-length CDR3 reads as CASTSVGQGDYEQYF.

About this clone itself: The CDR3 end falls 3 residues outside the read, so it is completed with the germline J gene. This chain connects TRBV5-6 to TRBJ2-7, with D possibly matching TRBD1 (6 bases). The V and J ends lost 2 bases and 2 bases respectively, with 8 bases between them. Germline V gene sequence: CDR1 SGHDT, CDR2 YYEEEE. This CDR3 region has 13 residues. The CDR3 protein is CASSFGGAYEQYF. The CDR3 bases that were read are TGTGCCAGCAGCTTTGGGGGCGCCTACGAG.

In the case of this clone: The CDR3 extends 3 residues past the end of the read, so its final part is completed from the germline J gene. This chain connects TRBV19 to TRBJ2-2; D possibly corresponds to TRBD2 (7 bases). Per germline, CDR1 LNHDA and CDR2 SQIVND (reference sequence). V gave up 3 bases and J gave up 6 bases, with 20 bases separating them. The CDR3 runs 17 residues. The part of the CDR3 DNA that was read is TGTGCCAGTAGTATCCATCAAGGGGGGGCGCTGGCCGGGGAG. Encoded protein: CASSIHQGGALAGE. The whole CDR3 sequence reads CASSIHQGGALAGELFF.

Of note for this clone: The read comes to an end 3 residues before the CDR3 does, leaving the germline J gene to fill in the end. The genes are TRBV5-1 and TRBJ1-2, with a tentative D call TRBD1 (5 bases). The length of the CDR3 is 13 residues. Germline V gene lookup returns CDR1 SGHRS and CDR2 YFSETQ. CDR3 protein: CASREDTLLGYTF. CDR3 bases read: TGCGCCAGCAGAGAGGACACACTTCTCGGC.

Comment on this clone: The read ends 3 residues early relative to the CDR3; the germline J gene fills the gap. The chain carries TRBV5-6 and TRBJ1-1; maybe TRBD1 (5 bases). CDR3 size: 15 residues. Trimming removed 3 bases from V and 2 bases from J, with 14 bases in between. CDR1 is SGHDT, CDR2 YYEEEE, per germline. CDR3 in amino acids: CASSSVDSLNTEAFF. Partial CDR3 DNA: TGTGCCAGCAGCTCCGTAGACAGCCTAAACACTGAA.

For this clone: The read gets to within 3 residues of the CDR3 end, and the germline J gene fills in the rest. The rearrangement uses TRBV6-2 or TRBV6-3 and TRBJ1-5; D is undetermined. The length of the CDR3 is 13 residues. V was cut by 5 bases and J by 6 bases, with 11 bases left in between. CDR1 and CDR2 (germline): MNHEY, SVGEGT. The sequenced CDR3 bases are TGTGCCAGCAGTCCACTACCGTTTCAGCCC. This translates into CASSPLPFQP. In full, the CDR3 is CASSPLPFQPQHF.

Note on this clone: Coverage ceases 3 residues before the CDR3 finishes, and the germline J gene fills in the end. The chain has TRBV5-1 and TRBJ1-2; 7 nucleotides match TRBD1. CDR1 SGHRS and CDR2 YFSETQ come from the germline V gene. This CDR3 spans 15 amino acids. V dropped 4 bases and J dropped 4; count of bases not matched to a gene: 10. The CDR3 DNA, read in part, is TGCGCCAGCAGCGCGGGACAGCCCAGGATCTATGGC. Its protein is CASSAGQPRIYG. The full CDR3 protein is CASSAGQPRIYGYTF.

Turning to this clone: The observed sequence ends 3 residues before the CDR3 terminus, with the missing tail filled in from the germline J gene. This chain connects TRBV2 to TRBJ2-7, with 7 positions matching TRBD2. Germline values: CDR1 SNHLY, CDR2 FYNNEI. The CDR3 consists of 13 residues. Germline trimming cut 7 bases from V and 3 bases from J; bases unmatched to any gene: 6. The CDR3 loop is CASIGLVVYEQYF. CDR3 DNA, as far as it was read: TGTGCCAGCATAGGACTAGTAGTCTACGAG.

CDR3 sequence: CASSSVESTDTQYF. CDR3 DNA, as far as it was read: TGCGCCAGCAGCTCCGTAGAATCCACAGATACG. This chain links TRBV5-1 with TRBJ2-3; D gene uncertain. The CDR3 is cut off 3 residues early in the read; its end comes from the germline J gene. The V and J ends lost 3 bases and 2 bases respectively, with 10 bases between them. The CDR3 contains 14 residues. CDR1 SGHRS and CDR2 YFSETQ come from the germline V gene.

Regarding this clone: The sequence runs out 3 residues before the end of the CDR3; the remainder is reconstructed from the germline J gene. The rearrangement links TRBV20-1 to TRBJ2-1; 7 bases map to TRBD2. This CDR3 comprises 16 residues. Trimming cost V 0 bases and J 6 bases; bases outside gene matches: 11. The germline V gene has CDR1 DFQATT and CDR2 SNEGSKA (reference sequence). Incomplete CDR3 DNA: TGCAGTGCTAGAGATCTGGCTAGCGGACCCCTCAATGAG. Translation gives CSARDLASGPLNE. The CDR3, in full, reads CSARDLASGPLNEQFF.

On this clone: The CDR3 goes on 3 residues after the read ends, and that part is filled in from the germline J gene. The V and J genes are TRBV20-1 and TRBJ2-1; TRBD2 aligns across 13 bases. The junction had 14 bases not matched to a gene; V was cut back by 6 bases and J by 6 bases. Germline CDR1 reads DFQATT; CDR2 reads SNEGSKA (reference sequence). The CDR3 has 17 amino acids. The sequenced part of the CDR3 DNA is TGCAGTGCCGGACTAGCGGGGGTGGGGTATAAGGGCAATGAG. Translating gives CSAGLAGVGYKGNE. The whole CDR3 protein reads CSAGLAGVGYKGNEQFF.

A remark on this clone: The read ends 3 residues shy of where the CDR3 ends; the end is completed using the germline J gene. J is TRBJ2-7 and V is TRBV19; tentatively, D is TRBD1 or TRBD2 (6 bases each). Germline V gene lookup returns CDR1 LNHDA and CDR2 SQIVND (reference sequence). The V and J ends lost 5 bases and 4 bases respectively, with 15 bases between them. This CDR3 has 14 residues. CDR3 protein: CASSAGGGMYEQYF. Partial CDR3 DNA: TGTGCCAGTAGTGCCGGAGGGGGAATGTACGAG.

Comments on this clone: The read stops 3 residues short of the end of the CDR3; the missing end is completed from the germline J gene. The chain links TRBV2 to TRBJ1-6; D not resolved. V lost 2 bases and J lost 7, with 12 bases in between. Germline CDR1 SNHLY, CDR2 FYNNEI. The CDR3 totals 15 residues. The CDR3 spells CASSEIATDNSPLHF. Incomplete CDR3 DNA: TGTGCCAGCAGTGAAATAGCGACCGACAATTCACCC. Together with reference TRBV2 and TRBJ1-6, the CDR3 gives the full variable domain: EPEVTQTPSHQVTQMGQEVILRCVPISNHLYFYWYRQILGQKVEFLVSFYNNEISEKSEIFDDQFSVERPDGSNFTLKIRSTKLEDSAMYFCASSEIATDNSPLHFGNGTRLTVT.

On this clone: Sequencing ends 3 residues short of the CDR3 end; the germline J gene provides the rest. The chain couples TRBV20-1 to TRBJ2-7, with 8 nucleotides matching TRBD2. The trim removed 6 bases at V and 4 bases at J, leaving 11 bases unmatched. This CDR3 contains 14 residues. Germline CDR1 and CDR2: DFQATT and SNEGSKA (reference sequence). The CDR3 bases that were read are TGCAGTGCCAGGGCGGGACTAGTTTTGTACGAG. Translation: CSARAGLVLYE. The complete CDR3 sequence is CSARAGLVLYEQYF.

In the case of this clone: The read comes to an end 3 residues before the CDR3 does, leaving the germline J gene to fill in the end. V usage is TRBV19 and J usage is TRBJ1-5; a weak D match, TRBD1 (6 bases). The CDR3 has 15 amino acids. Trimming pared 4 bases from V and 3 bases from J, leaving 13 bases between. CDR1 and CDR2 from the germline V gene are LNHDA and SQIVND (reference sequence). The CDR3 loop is CASSNEDSDNQPQHF. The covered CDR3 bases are TGTGCCAGTAGTAATGAGGACAGCGACAATCAGCCC.

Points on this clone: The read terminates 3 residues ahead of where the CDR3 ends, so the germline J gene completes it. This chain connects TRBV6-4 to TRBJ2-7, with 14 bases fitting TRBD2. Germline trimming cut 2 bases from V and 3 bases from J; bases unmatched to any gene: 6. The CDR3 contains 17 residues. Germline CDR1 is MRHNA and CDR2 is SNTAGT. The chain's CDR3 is CASSDPGTSGSYYEQYF. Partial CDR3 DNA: TGTGCCAGCAGTGACCCCGGGACTAGCGGGAGTTACTACGAG.

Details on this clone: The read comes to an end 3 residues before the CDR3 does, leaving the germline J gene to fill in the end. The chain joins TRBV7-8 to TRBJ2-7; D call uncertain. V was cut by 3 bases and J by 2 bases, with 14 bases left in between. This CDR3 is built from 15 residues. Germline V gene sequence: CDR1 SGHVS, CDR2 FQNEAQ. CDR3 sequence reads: CASSFSRVGTYEQYF. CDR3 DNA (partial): TGTGCCAGCAGCTTCAGTAGGGTAGGAACCTACGAG.

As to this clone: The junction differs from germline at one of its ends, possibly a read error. The DNA read from the CDR3 is TGCGCCAGCAGCGTAAGGGAACAGGGCTACGAG. It is translated as CASSVREQGYE. The complete CDR3 sequence is CASSVREQGYEQYF. The V and J genes are TRBV4-2 and TRBJ2-7; the D gene is possibly TRBD1 (6 bases). The CDR3 is cut off 3 residues early in the read; its end comes from the germline J gene. The CDR3 covers 14 residues. CDR1 and CDR2 from the germline V gene are LGHNA and YNFKEQ.

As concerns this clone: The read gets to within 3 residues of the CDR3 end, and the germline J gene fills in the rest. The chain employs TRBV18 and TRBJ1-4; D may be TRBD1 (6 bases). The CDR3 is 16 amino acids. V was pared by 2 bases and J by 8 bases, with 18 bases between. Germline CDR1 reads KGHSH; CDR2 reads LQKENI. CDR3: CASSPSYQGYEEKLFF. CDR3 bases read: TGTGCCAGCTCACCATCCTACCAGGGGTACGAGGAAAAA.

The CDR3: CASLGLAEPSSYNEQFF. The DNA read from the CDR3 is TGTGCCAGTCTGGGACTAGCGGAGCCGAGCTCCTACAATGAG. V and J are TRBV2 and TRBJ2-1, with TRBD2 identical over 11 bases. The read gets to within 3 residues of the CDR3 end, and the germline J gene fills in the rest. Germline V gene lookup returns CDR1 SNHLY and CDR2 FYNNEI. The CDR3 spans 17 residues. The V and J ends lost 9 bases and 0 bases, in that order; junction bases with no gene match: 10.

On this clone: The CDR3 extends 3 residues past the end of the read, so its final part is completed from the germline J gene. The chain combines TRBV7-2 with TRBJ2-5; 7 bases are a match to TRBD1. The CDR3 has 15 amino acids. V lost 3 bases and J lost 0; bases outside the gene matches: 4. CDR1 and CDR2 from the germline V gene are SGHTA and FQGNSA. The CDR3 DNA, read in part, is TGTGCCAGCAGCTTTGAGGGGGCCTACCAAGAGACC. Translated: CASSFEGAYQET. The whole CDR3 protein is CASSFEGAYQETQYF.

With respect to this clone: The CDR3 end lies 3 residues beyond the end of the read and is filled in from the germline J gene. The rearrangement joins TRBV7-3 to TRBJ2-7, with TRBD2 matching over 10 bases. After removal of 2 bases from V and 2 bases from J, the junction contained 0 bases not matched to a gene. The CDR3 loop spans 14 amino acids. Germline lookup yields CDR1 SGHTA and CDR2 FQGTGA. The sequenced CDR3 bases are TGTGCCAGCAGCTTACTAGCGGGAGCCTACGAG. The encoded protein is CASSLLAGAYE. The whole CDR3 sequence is CASSLLAGAYEQYF.